This T cell receptor (beta chain) was retrieved from a study of blood T cell repertoires in COVID-19. Study at large: T cells, B-cell-depleted T cells, or PBMCs provided the cDNA or gDNA that served as material.

Germline V gene sequence: CDR1 KGHDR, CDR2 SFDVKD. This CDR3 contains 16 residues. Germline trimming cut 3 bases from V and 4 bases from J; bases unmatched to any gene: 6. In the authors' workflow: How many nucleated cells were present was estimated from reference gene primer amplification. Sequencing was performed with immunoSEQ multiplex PCR; in TCRdb, only in-frame clones are kept and a portion is missing. Clonal size and the V and J genes are those of that table, whereas D and trimming came from the DNA. The sample holds 60,000 to 85,000 clones, around 83% seen once. The receptor was isolated from a man at least 80 years old with acute or convalescent COVID-19. The sample comprised peripheral blood. The chain combines TRBV24-1 with TRBJ1-5; 9 bases fit TRBD1. Written as DNA, the CDR3 is TGTGCCACCAGTGATCCCGGGACAGGGTTAAATCAGCCCCAGCATTTT. Translating it yields CATSDPGTGLNQPQHF.